This T cell receptor (beta chain) was captured by sequencing in a study of CXCR3-negative and CXCR3-positive naive CD8 T cells. The authors made the TRB cDNA libraries by 5' RACE using UMI labels. TCRdb derives one entry per CDR3 protein from the 5' RACE reads, leaving out DNA. Its listing shows some 130,000 distinct CDR3 sequences. Germline values: CDR1 MGHDK, CDR2 SYGVNS. This CDR3 region has 15 residues. In regard to this clonotype: Its antigen is still unknown.

Findings and caveats of the study: Naive CXCR3-positive cells had TRB CDR3s more hydrophobic than those of CXCR3-negative naive cells.

The chain employs TRBV25-1 and TRBJ2-1; the TRBD2 assignment by TCRdb is unverifiable without DNA. This clonotype was sampled from a human donor in good health. Some clones in this sample may be carry-over from other donors' samples. Specimen: naive CXCR3+ CD8+ T cells from blood. The subset: CD45RO-CCR7+CD27+CD95- naive CD8+ T cells expressing CXCR3 (TNR3+). This CDR3 reads CASSEWGLAGNEQFF.